Here is one T cell receptor (beta chain) with its context. The antigen is undetermined. Alopecia areata patients had lesional scalp punch biopsies and peripheral blood taken from them. The data were obtained in a study of CD8+ T cells in alopecia areata. Investigators isolated RNA and reverse transcribed it into cDNA to act as the sequencing template. This table comes from immunoSEQ multiplex PCR, and its TCRdb copy is limited to in-frame clones, with some not included. The sample contains about 150,000 clones, about 60% of which appear only once. The CDR3 length is 10 residues. Germline V gene lookup returns CDR1 SQVTM and CDR2 ANQGSEA. Trimming removed 5 bases from V and 6 bases from J, with 8 bases in between. Whole-study results and caveats: In patients, TCRs were shared less clearly than in mice, and HLA may possibly be involved.

The receptor comes from a human donor with alopecia areata. The material sequenced was CD4+ T cells sorted from blood, taken at week 0. This rearrangement joins TRBV29-1 to TRBJ2-7; D remains unclear. The CDR3 reads CSVHSGEQYF. The DNA for the CDR3 is TGCAGCGTTCACTCGGGCGAGCAGTACTTC.